The 18 T cell receptor beta chains listed next were all sequenced from one sample in a study of T-cell reconstitution after alpha-beta-depleted transplantation in children. Construction of the TCRbeta library involved unique molecular identifiers. TCRdb re-analysed the PCR reads in MiXCR, keeping a single row per CDR3 protein. The sample contains some 390,000 distinct CDR3 sequences, 20% of which appear only once. The sequenced sample was PBMCs from the stem cell graft donor, obtained from the stem cell graft. The origin of the receptors is a human donor who donated a stem cell graft to a child with acute myeloid leukemia.

The table lists this clonotype with a few counts. The chain joins TRBV28 to TRBJ1-1; D gene ambiguous. The CDR3 covers 14 residues. Looked up from germline, CDR1 is MDHEN and CDR2 is SYDVKM. Trimming pared 5 bases from V and 4 bases from J, leaving 14 bases between. DNA of the CDR3: TGTGCCAGCAGTCTGGCTATGCCTGCCACTGAAGCTTTCTTT. This translates into CASSLAMPATEAFF.

The rearrangement uses TRBV7-3 and TRBJ2-1; 9 nucleotides line up with TRBD2. Looked up from germline, CDR1 is SGHTA and CDR2 is FQGTGA. Losses at the gene ends were 2 bases for V and 7 bases for J; bases not matched to a gene: 6. This CDR3 is built from 15 residues. The CDR3 protein is CASSLGGSGRNEQFF. The CDR3 coding sequence is TGTGCCAGCAGCTTAGGTGGTAGCGGGAGAAATGAGCAGTTCTTC. Using reference TRBV7-3 and TRBJ2-1 for the parts outside the CDR3, the full variable domain is GAGVSQTPSNKVTEKGKYVELRCDPISGHTALYWYRQSLGQGPEFLIYFQGTGAADDSGLPNDRFFAVRPEGSVSTLKIQRTERGDSAVYLCASSLGGSGRNEQFFGPGTRLTVL.

This clonotype was seen many times. V is TRBV29-1 and J is TRBJ2-7; D might be TRBD2 (6 bases). This CDR3 is 12 amino acids long. With 1 base removed from V and 4 bases from J, the gap between germline ends came to 8 bases. Germline V gene data show CDR1 as SQVTM and CDR2 as ANQGSEA. The CDR3 reads CSVEAGAYEQYF. CDR3 in DNA: TGCAGCGTTGAAGCGGGAGCTTACGAGCAGTACTTC.

This clonotype was seen a few times. V is TRBV3-1 and J is TRBJ1-2; 7 bases agree with TRBD1. V lost 4 bases to trimming and J lost 3 bases; unmatched junction nucleotides: 8. The germline V gene encodes CDR1 LGHDT and CDR2 YNNKEL (reference sequence). This CDR3 comprises 15 residues. The CDR3 reads CASSLTDRDYYGYTF. CDR3 DNA sequence: TGTGCCAGCAGCCTAACCGACAGGGACTACTATGGCTACACCTTC.

The rearrangement uses TRBV6-5 and TRBJ1-5, with D tentatively TRBD1 (5 bases). V lost 2 bases to trimming and J lost 5 bases, with 10 bases between them. Germline CDR1 is MNHEY and CDR2 is SVGAGI. This CDR3 contains 14 residues. The CDR3 DNA follows: TGTGCCAGCAGTTACGGTCAGGGTTATCAGCCCCAGCATTTT. It codes for CASSYGQGYQPQHF.

The chain joins TRBV5-1 to TRBJ2-7; 8 bases match TRBD2. The CDR3 is 15 amino acids. Germline V lookup: CDR1 SGHRS, CDR2 YFSETQ. J was trimmed by 2 bases and V by 0 bases; bases with no gene match: 4. CDR3 bases: TGCGCCAGCAGCTTGGGGTCGGGGGGGCCCTACGAGCAGTACTTC. Residues: CASSLGSGGPYEQYF.

This clonotype came up a few times. The chain joins TRBV27 to TRBJ2-7, with D possibly being TRBD1 (5 bases). V was cut by 11 bases and J by 5 bases, with 13 bases left in between. CDR3 length: 11 amino acids. Germline assignment: CDR1 MNHEY and CDR2 SMNVEV (reference sequence). The CDR3 DNA is TGTGCCGTCAGGGTTTCGAACGAGCAGTACTTC. Its translation is CAVRVSNEQYF.

Ten or more counts support this clonotype. V and J are TRBV3-1 and TRBJ1-2, with unresolved D. Germline V CDR1 and CDR2: LGHDT, YNNKEL (reference sequence). V lost 4 bases and J 5 bases, leaving 20 bases between the germline ends. This CDR3 has 16 amino acids. The chain's CDR3 is CASSPEDGGRAYGYTF. As DNA, the CDR3 is TGTGCCAGCAGCCCCGAGGATGGCGGGAGAGCTTATGGCTACACCTTC. The full variable domain, rest sourced from reference TRBV3-1 and TRBJ1-2, is DTAVSQTPKYLVTQMGNDKSIKCEQNLGHDTMYWYKQDSKKFLKIMFSYNNKELIINETVPNRFSPKSPDKAHLNLHINSLELGDSAVYFCASSPEDGGRAYGYTFGSGTRLTVV.

V is TRBV7-8 and J is TRBJ2-5; TRBD1 matches 9 bases. CDR3 length equals 15 residues. Germline values: CDR1 SGHVS, CDR2 FQNEAQ. V trimming: 3 bases; J trimming: 1 base; junction bases outside the gene matches: 3. The CDR3 here is CASSFGQGRQETQYF. CDR3 DNA sequence: TGTGCCAGCAGCTTTGGACAGGGGCGCCAAGAGACCCAGTACTTC.

This clonotype was seen only a few times. The V call is TRBV12-3 or TRBV12-4, the J call TRBJ2-2; D may be TRBD1 (5 bases). CDR3 length: 14 amino acids. Trimming took 6 bases from V and 3 from J, leaving 11 bases between them. CDR3 loop: CASRVSGYTGELFF. In DNA, the CDR3 is TGTGCCAGCAGGGTCTCAGGGTACACCGGGGAGCTGTTTTTT.

The chain links TRBV5-1 to TRBJ2-7; TRBD2 aligns across 10 bases. V was clipped by 2 bases and J by 4 bases; unmatched bases: 9. The CDR3 is 16 amino acids. Germline V CDR1 and CDR2: SGHRS, YFSETQ. The CDR3 region is CASSFTSGIDPYEQYF. In DNA, the CDR3 is TGCGCCAGCAGCTTTACTAGCGGGATTGACCCGTACGAGCAGTACTTC.

This chain links TRBV12-3 or TRBV12-4 with TRBJ1-5; D gene ambiguous. This CDR3 region has 12 residues. The V end was cut by 6 bases, the J end by 6 bases, with 9 bases between. The CDR3 reads CASSSNSQPQHF. The CDR3 DNA sequence: TGTGCCAGCAGCTCTAACAGTCAGCCCCAGCATTTT.

This clonotype was counted a few times. This chain connects TRBV20-1 to TRBJ2-5, with TRBD2 identical over 12 bases. Losses at the gene ends were 1 base for V and 5 bases for J; bases not matched to a gene: 11. Germline V gives CDR1 DFQATT, CDR2 SNEGSKA (reference sequence). The CDR3 is made up of 17 amino acids. CDR3 in DNA: TGCAGTGCTAGAGGTCCGGCTAGCGGGAGGGCCATCGAGACCCAGTACTTC. Amino acid sequence: CSARGPASGRAIETQYF.

The J gene is TRBJ2-1, the V gene TRBV11-3; D gene uncertain. CDR1 is SGHNT and CDR2 is YENEEA in the germline V gene. Trimming took off 7 bases at V and 2 bases at J, with 12 bases between the two ends. The CDR3 length is 14 residues. The CDR3 DNA reads as TGTGCCAGCACCCCCCGGGCTACCTACAATGAGCAGTTCTTC. Translated: CASTPRATYNEQFF.

This rearrangement joins TRBV20-1 to TRBJ2-3; D gene ambiguous. V was pared by 5 bases and J by 4 bases, with 16 bases between. Germline-derived CDR1 and CDR2 are DFQATT and SNEGSKA (reference sequence). CDR3 length equals 14 residues. Written as DNA, the CDR3 is TGCAGTGCTGCGGACGGGCTTCCCCCAGATACGCAGTATTTT. It codes for CSAADGLPPDTQYF.

The J gene is TRBJ2-2, the V gene TRBV4-2; perhaps TRBD2 as D (6 bases). This CDR3 is built from 15 residues. Deletions cut 3 bases from V and 6 bases from J, with 14 bases between. Germline V gives CDR1 LGHNA, CDR2 YNFKEQ. In nucleotides, the CDR3 is TGTGCCAGCAGCCAGACGTCCACTAGCTCCGGGGAGCTGTTTTTT. Its protein product is CASSQTSTSSGELFF.

The rearrangement uses TRBV28 and TRBJ2-7, with D unclear. The V gene's germline CDR1 is MDHEN and CDR2 SYDVKM. The CDR3 has 11 residues. Trimming left V 6 bases short and J 4 bases short, with 7 bases between. The CDR3: CASRQNYEQYF. For the CDR3, the DNA is TGTGCCAGCAGACAGAATTACGAGCAGTACTTC.

This clonotype was observed many times. The gene calls are TRBV20-1 and TRBJ2-7; D is unclear. Trimming stripped 4 bases from V and 4 bases from J, with 20 bases between. Germline assignment: CDR1 DFQATT and CDR2 SNEGSKA (reference sequence). This CDR3 spans 15 amino acids. CDR3 DNA: TGCAGTGCTAACGTCCCCACCTCGGGTGTATACGAGCAGTACTTC. Translating gives CSANVPTSGVYEQYF.